Below are 22 T cell receptor beta chains sequenced from a single sample in a study of T cells in women clearing cervical HPV infection. Assay: immunoSEQ multiplex PCR; the TCRdb copy retains only in-frame clones and omits some. Across around 35,000 clones, the top ten clones capture 3.5% to 4% of the sample. Sequenced material: blood buffy coat. The receptors here all came from a woman between 18 and 69 years old with a cervical HPV16 infection that either progressed to CIN3+ or cleared (not recorded which).

As concerns this clone: The read is 3 residues too short to cover the CDR3 end, so that end is filled in from the germline J gene. The V and J genes are TRBV5-1 and TRBJ2-7; D ambiguous. Germline CDR1 is SGHRS and CDR2 is YFSETQ. The CDR3 runs to 14 residues. V dropped 1 base and J dropped 1 base, with 9 bases sitting between them. The CDR3 is CASSLSLLSYEQYF. Partial CDR3 DNA: TGCGCCAGCAGCTTGTCGTTGTTATCCTACGAG.

A note on this clone: The CDR3 is cut off 3 residues early in the read; its end comes from the germline J gene. The genes are TRBV2 and TRBJ1-4; TRBD1 agrees at 11 bases. The CDR3 is made up of 15 amino acids. The germline V gene encodes CDR1 SNHLY and CDR2 FYNNEI. Trimming at V came to 1 base and at J to 7 bases, leaving 2 bases not matched to a gene. CDR3 protein: CASSEGTGGIEKLFF. Partial CDR3 DNA: TGTGCCAGCAGTGAAGGGACAGGGGGCATTGAAAAA.

To note about this clone: A read error may produce the germline difference seen at one junction end. The CDR3 goes on 3 residues after the read ends, and that part is filled in from the germline J gene. This chain joins TRBV4-2 and TRBJ1-2; TRBD1 agrees at 7 bases. The CDR3 is 14 amino acids. Germline values: CDR1 LGHNA, CDR2 YNFKEQ. CDR3 DNA, as far as it was read: TGCGCCAGCAGCCAACAAGGGGGCAGTGATGGC. Translation: CASSQQGGSDG. The full CDR3 protein is CASSQQGGSDGYTF.

With regard to this clone: The read terminates 3 residues ahead of where the CDR3 ends, so the germline J gene completes it. The chain couples TRBV2 to TRBJ1-1; no clear D. In germline, CDR1 is SNHLY, CDR2 FYNNEI. The length of the CDR3 is 13 residues. Trimming removed 8 bases from V and 1 base from J, with 11 bases in between. The CDR3 spells CASDRRQNTEAFF. The covered CDR3 bases are TGTGCCAGCGATCGGCGACAGAACACTGAA.

Remarks on this clone: The read terminates 3 residues before the CDR3 end, so the remaining end is supplied by the germline J gene. The rearrangement joins TRBV29-1 to TRBJ2-1; TRBD2 agrees at 7 bases. The germline V gene has CDR1 SQVTM and CDR2 ANQGSEA. This CDR3 has 14 amino acids. V lost 4 bases and J lost 3; bases outside the gene matches: 6. CDR3 in amino acids: CSVAYRGDYNEQFF. The CDR3 bases that were read are TGCAGCGTTGCCTACCGGGGGGACTACAATGAG.

To note about this clone: The read comes to an end 3 residues before the CDR3 does, leaving the germline J gene to fill in the end. V gene TRBV6-1 combines with J gene TRBJ2-1, with a weak D call TRBD2 (5 bases). The CDR3 is 12 residues long. Germline assignment: CDR1 MNHNS and CDR2 SASEGT. V lost 4 bases and J lost 6, with 7 bases in between. CDR3 DNA (partial): TGTGCCAGCAGTGGACTATCCAATGAG. As protein: CASSGLSNE. The whole CDR3 is CASSGLSNEQFF.

Of note for this clone: The CDR3 end lies 3 residues beyond the end of the read and is filled in from the germline J gene. This chain uses TRBV2 with TRBJ1-2, with D tentatively TRBD1 (6 bases). V lost 4 bases and J lost 2, with 14 bases in between. The germline V gene has CDR1 SNHLY and CDR2 FYNNEI. The CDR3 length is 15 residues. The CDR3 region is CASSARTASNYGYTF. The CDR3 bases that were read are TGTGCCAGCAGTGCGAGGACAGCTTCGAACTATGGC.

With respect to this clone: The CDR3 goes on 3 residues after the read ends, and that part is filled in from the germline J gene. The chain is built from TRBV7-2 and TRBJ2-2; maybe TRBD1 (6 bases). The CDR3 loop spans 15 amino acids. The germline gives CDR1 SGHTA, CDR2 FQGNSA. V was trimmed by 11 bases and J by 4 bases, leaving 20 bases between them. CDR3: CASGVEQGSTGELFF. The DNA read from the CDR3 is TGTGCCTCCGGGGTGGAACAGGGATCCACCGGGGAG.

Notes on this clone: The read is 3 residues too short to cover the CDR3 end, so that end is filled in from the germline J gene. The chain joins TRBV6-2 or TRBV6-3 to TRBJ1-1; maybe TRBD1 (6 bases). The CDR3 sequence is 14 residues long. CDR1 is MNHEY, CDR2 SVGEGT, per germline. Here the CDR3 reads CASSHIPDAGEAFF. Partial CDR3 DNA: TGTGCCAGCAGTCATATCCCGGACGCAGGGGAG.

Concerning this clone: With the read ending 3 residues before the CDR3 end, the germline J gene is used to fill in that end. The genes are TRBV11-2 and TRBJ2-7; D not resolved. The CDR3 runs 14 residues. CDR1 and CDR2 from the germline V gene are SGHAT and FQNNGV. V gave up 5 bases and J gave up 0 bases, with 11 bases separating them. CDR3 bases read: TGTGCCAGCAGCCAACGAGCTGGCTCCTACGAG. Its protein product is CASSQRAGSYE. The complete CDR3 protein is CASSQRAGSYEQYF.

Note on this clone: Sequencing ends 3 residues short of the CDR3 end; the germline J gene provides the rest. The chain has TRBV7-2 and TRBJ1-1; D perhaps matches TRBD1 (5 bases). The CDR3 runs to 13 residues. The germline V gene has CDR1 SGHTA and CDR2 FQGNSA. V lost 2 bases and J 5 bases, leaving 9 bases between the germline ends. CDR3 sequence reads: CASSLRRGTEAFF. Incomplete CDR3 DNA: TGTGCCAGCAGCTTACGTAGGGGAACTGAA. The whole variable domain, filled in from reference TRBV7-2 and TRBJ1-1, reads GAGVSQSPSNKVTEKGKDVELRCDPISGHTALYWYRQSLGQGLEFLIYFQGNSAPDKSGLPSDRFSAERTGGSVSTLTIQRTQQEDSAVYLCASSLRRGTEAFFGQGTRLTVV.

About this clone: The read gets to within 3 residues of the CDR3 end, and the germline J gene fills in the rest. V gene TRBV28 combines with J gene TRBJ2-5, with 9 bases that match TRBD2. The V gene's germline CDR1 is MDHEN and CDR2 SYDVKM. The CDR3 runs 15 residues. The V and J ends lost 5 bases and 5 bases, in that order; junction bases with no gene match: 9. CDR3 bases read: TGTGCCAGCAGTCCGCATAGCGGGAGAGGGGAGACC. It is translated as CASSPHSGRGET. The entire CDR3 protein is CASSPHSGRGETQYF.

Regarding this clone: The CDR3 is cut off 3 residues early in the read; its end comes from the germline J gene. V usage is TRBV2 and J usage is TRBJ2-1, with D maybe TRBD2 (5 bases). CDR1 is SNHLY, CDR2 FYNNEI, per germline. The CDR3 has 15 amino acids. V dropped 5 bases and J dropped 3 bases, with 14 bases sitting between them. This CDR3 is CASSPQSRGYNEQFF. The CDR3 DNA, read in part, is TGTGCCAGCAGTCCCCAGAGTCGGGGCTACAATGAG.

Concerning this clone itself: The CDR3 end lies 3 residues beyond the end of the read and is filled in from the germline J gene. The chain employs TRBV2 and TRBJ2-7; possible D gene TRBD1, 5 bases. Germline CDR1 is SNHLY and CDR2 is FYNNEI. V was clipped by 3 bases and J by 2 bases, with 11 bases between them. This CDR3 has 14 amino acids. CDR3: CASSEWYRPYEQYF. The covered CDR3 bases are TGTGCCAGCAGTGAGTGGTACAGGCCCTACGAG.

The sequenced part of the CDR3 DNA is TGTGCCAGCAGTGACAGGACTAGCGGGGGTAATGAG. As protein: CASSDRTSGGNE. The whole CDR3 sequence is CASSDRTSGGNEQFF. The rearrangement links TRBV6-4 to TRBJ2-1; 13 bases agree with TRBD2. The read terminates 3 residues before the CDR3 end, so the remaining end is supplied by the germline J gene. This CDR3 is built from 15 residues. Germline loops: CDR1 MRHNA, CDR2 SNTAGT. Trimming removed 2 bases from V and 7 bases from J; junction bases left unmatched: 2.

As for this clone: The read comes to an end 3 residues before the CDR3 does, leaving the germline J gene to fill in the end. V is TRBV10-3 and J is TRBJ2-5; 8 positions match TRBD1. V trimming: 0 bases; J trimming: 5 bases; junction bases outside the gene matches: 11. The CDR3 is made up of 17 amino acids. Per the germline V gene, CDR1 is ENHRY and CDR2 is SYGVKD. The CDR3 protein is CAISESGLDRERETQYF. The part of the CDR3 DNA that was read is TGTGCCATCAGTGAGTCGGGGCTGGACAGGGAGAGGGAGACC.

On this clone itself: The CDR3 end falls 3 residues outside the read, so it is completed with the germline J gene. The chain links TRBV20-1 to TRBJ2-5; 8 bases match TRBD1. After removal of 2 bases from V and 1 base from J, the junction contained 3 bases not matched to a gene. The CDR3 sequence is 14 residues long. Germline V gene sequence: CDR1 DFQATT, CDR2 SNEGSKA (reference sequence). The part of the CDR3 DNA that was read is TGCAGTGCTAGAACAGGACAGGGCCAAGAGACC. Protein: CSARTGQGQET. The whole CDR3 region reads CSARTGQGQETQYF.

Concerning this clone itself: The read ends 3 residues early relative to the CDR3; the germline J gene fills the gap. The chain uses TRBV28 and TRBJ2-7; TRBD2 aligns across 13 bases. The CDR3 spans 16 residues. From germline, CDR1 is MDHEN and CDR2 SYDVKM. V was clipped by 6 bases and J by 3 bases; unmatched bases: 8. The DNA read from the CDR3 is TGTGCCAGCAGGCCTCCGGGACTAGCGGGGAGCTACGAG. This translates into CASRPPGLAGSYE. The complete CDR3 sequence is CASRPPGLAGSYEQYF.

About this clone: The read finishes 3 residues shy of the CDR3 end, and the germline J gene is used to complete it. The J gene is TRBJ2-1, the V gene TRBV20-1; 8 bases line up with TRBD2. The germline gives CDR1 DFQATT, CDR2 SNEGSKA (reference sequence). The junction had 10 bases not matched to a gene; V was cut back by 3 bases and J by 3 bases. The length of the CDR3 is 16 residues. CDR3 sequence: CSASLSGVGFYNEQFF. The CDR3 DNA, read in part, is TGCAGTGCTAGCCTTAGCGGGGTAGGTTTCTACAATGAG.

The DNA read from the CDR3 is TGTGCCAGTAGCCTCAGCCCGGGCTATGGC. This codes for CASSLSPGYG. The full CDR3 is CASSLSPGYGYTF. J is TRBJ1-2 and V is TRBV19; D is uncertain. Read coverage stops 3 residues before the CDR3 terminus; the germline J gene supplies the remainder. The germline V gene encodes CDR1 LNHDA and CDR2 SQIVND (reference sequence). The length of the CDR3 is 13 residues. Trimming removed 6 bases at V and 4 bases at J, with 12 bases between.

For this clone: The read finishes 3 residues shy of the CDR3 end, and the germline J gene is used to complete it. V gene TRBV7-6 combines with J gene TRBJ2-5; D possibly corresponds to TRBD2 (5 bases). CDR1 SGHVS and CDR2 FNYEAQ come from the germline V gene. V lost 5 bases to trimming and J lost 7 bases, with 23 bases between them. This CDR3 has 16 amino acids. CDR3 DNA, as far as it was read: TGTGCCAGCAGCCGAACCCAAGGAGCGGTCGCTGCGACC. It encodes CASSRTQGAVAAT. The CDR3 in full is CASSRTQGAVAATQYF. Variable domain in full (rest from reference TRBV7-6 and TRBJ2-5): GAGVSQSPRYKVTKRGQDVALRCDPISGHVSLYWYRQALGQGPEFLTYFNYEAQQDKSGLPNDRFSAERPEGSISTLTIQRTEQRDSAMYRCASSRTQGAVAATQYFGPGTRLLVL.

CDR3 bases read: TGTGCCAGCAGCTTAGGGGCAGGGGATACCTACGAG. Its translation is CASSLGAGDTYE. The whole CDR3 sequence is CASSLGAGDTYEQYF. The V call is TRBV7-6, the J call TRBJ2-7; D may be TRBD1 (6 bases). The sequenced fragment ends 3 residues before the CDR3 boundary, so the rest is inferred from the germline J gene. Looked up from germline, CDR1 is SGHVS and CDR2 is FNYEAQ. The length of the CDR3 is 15 residues. Trimming cost V 1 base and J 2 bases, with 12 bases left between them.